This TCR beta chain was retrieved from a study of T cell responses to AZD1222 COVID-19 vaccine. The CDR3 extends over 14 amino acids. Germline CDR1 reads MDHEN; CDR2 reads SYDVKM. V was trimmed by 6 bases and J by 0 bases, leaving 9 bases between them. TCRdb's copy holds only in-frame clones and misses some; the assay was immunoSEQ multiplex PCR. This table holds about 160,000 clones, about 92% found once. Sequences were derived from peripheral blood, sampled on day 0 of AZD1222 vaccination. This TCR was sampled from an adult in good health. The chain employs TRBV28 and TRBJ1-3; D might be TRBD1 (6 bases). In DNA form, the CDR3 reads TGTGCCAGCAGCTCACAGGGCTCTGGAAACACCATATATTTT. The encoded protein is CASSSQGSGNTIYF.